This passage covers 14 T cell receptor beta chains from one sample sequenced in a study of T cell responses to AZD1222 COVID-19 vaccine. TCRdb's table, derived via immunoSEQ multiplex PCR, lists solely in-frame clones and lacks some. The repertoire holds about 170,000 clones, with approximately 86% as singletons. The specimen was peripheral blood, collected on day 0 of AZD1222 vaccination. Receptor source: an adult in good health.

The V gene is TRBV7-2, the J gene TRBJ2-1, with D perhaps TRBD2 (5 bases). Trimming removed 2 bases from V and 0 bases from J, with 14 bases in between. The CDR3 spans 17 residues. Germline assignment: CDR1 SGHTA and CDR2 FQGNSA. This chain's CDR3 is CASSLRSAGSSYNEQFF. For the CDR3, the DNA is TGTGCCAGCAGCTTAAGGTCTGCGGGTAGCTCCTACAATGAGCAGTTCTTC.

The J gene is TRBJ2-3, the V gene TRBV6-5, with D possibly being TRBD1 (6 bases). Germline V lookup: CDR1 MNHEY, CDR2 SVGAGI. The germline V and J ends were trimmed by 7 bases and 3 bases, with 11 bases remaining between them. The CDR3 sequence is 13 residues long. The CDR3 here is CASTGQVTDTQYF. For the CDR3, the DNA is TGTGCCAGCACGGGACAAGTTACAGATACGCAGTATTTT.

The J gene is TRBJ1-1, the V gene TRBV30; no firm D call. The CDR3 is 13 residues long. The V and J ends lost 4 bases and 5 bases respectively, with 14 bases between them. From germline, CDR1 is GTSNPN and CDR2 SVGIG (reference sequence). The CDR3 here is CAWNRAHATEAFF. In nucleotides, the CDR3 is TGTGCCTGGAATAGGGCACACGCAACTGAAGCTTTCTTT.

This sequence joins TRBV5-6 and TRBJ1-3; possible D gene TRBD1, 6 bases. Looked up from germline, CDR1 is SGHDT and CDR2 is YYEEEE. This CDR3 is built from 14 residues. V was shortened by 0 bases and J by 2 bases, with 6 bases between the two germline ends. In DNA form, the CDR3 reads TGTGCCAGCAGCTTGGGACAGGCTGGAAACACCATATATTTT. Encoded protein: CASSLGQAGNTIYF.

The chain combines TRBV11-3 with TRBJ2-2; D uncertain. The CDR3 consists of 12 residues. The V and J ends lost 5 bases and 10 bases respectively, with 11 bases between them. Germline CDR1 is SGHNT and CDR2 is YENEEA. CDR3 loop: CASSPGSQELFF. The DNA for the CDR3 is TGTGCCAGCAGCCCTGGCAGTCAGGAGCTGTTTTTT. The full variable domain, with the rest looked up from reference TRBV11-3 and TRBJ2-2, is EAGVVQSPRYKIIEKKQPVAFWCNPISGHNTLYWYLQNLGQGPELLIRYENEEAVDDSQLPKDRFSAERLKGVDSTLKIQPAELGDSAVYLCASSPGSQELFFGEGSRLTVL.

The rearrangement uses TRBV3-1 (or the pseudogene TRBV3-2) and TRBJ1-2; tentatively, D is TRBD1 (6 bases). CDR1 is LGHDT, CDR2 YNNKEL, per germline (reference sequence). The CDR3 sequence is 15 residues long. V gave up 10 bases and J gave up 1 base, with 19 bases separating them. The CDR3 bases are TGTGCCACCTCTGGATACCGGACAGTTAACTATGGCTACACCTTC. The encoded protein is CATSGYRTVNYGYTF.

This clone was counted between two and nine times. This chain uses TRBV7-9 with TRBJ2-1, with TRBD2 identical over 13 bases. With 1 base clipped from V and 7 bases from J, the junction kept 4 bases outside the gene matches. The CDR3 covers 16 residues. CDR1 SEHNR and CDR2 FQNEAQ come from the germline V gene (reference sequence). The chain's CDR3 is CASSLGLAGGDNEQFF. The DNA for the CDR3 is TGTGCCAGCAGCTTAGGACTAGCGGGAGGTGATAATGAGCAGTTCTTC.

V is TRBV5-1 and J is TRBJ1-1; unclear D gene. V was shortened by 6 bases and J by 1 base, with 10 bases between the two germline ends. This CDR3 comprises 13 residues. From germline, CDR1 is SGHRS and CDR2 YFSETQ. The CDR3: CASNRDGNTEAFF. Here the CDR3 DNA reads TGCGCCAGCAATAGAGACGGGAACACTGAAGCTTTCTTT.

V usage is TRBV19 and J usage is TRBJ1-1; D unresolved. V was shortened by 0 bases and J by 0 bases, with 8 bases between the two germline ends. The V gene's germline CDR1 is LNHDA and CDR2 SQIVND (reference sequence). The CDR3 extends over 15 amino acids. CDR3: CASSIEPGLNTEAFF. The CDR3 coding sequence is TGTGCCAGTAGTATAGAACCAGGACTGAACACTGAAGCTTTCTTT.

A single count supports this clone. J is TRBJ2-1 and V is TRBV4-2, with 7 bases fitting TRBD2. The germline V gene encodes CDR1 LGHNA and CDR2 YNFKEQ. Trimming at V came to 0 bases and at J to 13 bases, leaving 12 bases not matched to a gene. The CDR3 runs 15 residues. This CDR3 is CASSQDSRGERGQFF. The CDR3 coding sequence is TGTGCCAGCAGCCAAGATTCTCGGGGGGAAAGGGGCCAGTTCTTC.

V gene TRBV18 combines with J gene TRBJ2-1, with D possibly TRBD2 on 6 matching bases. V was clipped by 2 bases and J by 0 bases, with 20 bases between them. The CDR3 is made up of 19 amino acids. Germline V gene sequence: CDR1 KGHSH, CDR2 LQKENI. CDR3 region: CASSPGGSPGRSSYNEQFF. CDR3 bases: TGTGCCAGCTCACCAGGGGGGTCGCCGGGACGGAGCTCCTACAATGAGCAGTTCTTC.

The chain links TRBV24-1 to TRBJ2-6, with D hard to call. The CDR3 has 14 amino acids. Trimming cost V 3 bases and J 5 bases, with 7 bases left between them. Germline CDR1 is KGHDR and CDR2 is SFDVKD. CDR3 loop: CATSDPRRANVLTF. The CDR3 DNA reads as TGTGCCACCAGTGATCCCAGACGGGCCAACGTCCTGACTTTC.

The V call is TRBV11-2, the J call TRBJ2-1, with a weak D call TRBD2 (6 bases). From germline, CDR1 is SGHAT and CDR2 FQNNGV. V gave up 3 bases and J gave up 15 bases, with 12 bases separating them. CDR3 length: 11 residues. This CDR3 reads CASSLDKEGFF. In DNA form, the CDR3 reads TGTGCCAGCAGCTTGGATAAGGAGGGGTTCTTC.

In this sample, this clone turned up a few times. The chain joins TRBV5-1 to TRBJ1-2, with D uncertain. V lost 0 bases to trimming and J lost 8 bases, with 17 bases between them. The V gene's germline CDR1 is SGHRS and CDR2 YFSETQ. CDR3 length: 15 amino acids. The CDR3 DNA reads TGCGCCAGCAGCTTGGCCCATTCCGGGGTGGCGGGCTACACCTTC. Translating gives CASSLAHSGVAGYTF.